This T cell receptor beta chain was retrieved from a study of brain T cells in children with intractable seizures. Study-level points and caveats: Only CDR3 sequence similarity suggested viral specificity, without known HCMV serostatus.

Worth noting for this clone: What it recognizes is unknown.

Only cases whose brain tissue showed the highest T cell transcript signatures were sequenced. Patients received at least one anti-epileptic drug before surgery. The assay was immunoSEQ multiplex PCR, and TCRdb's table has in-frame clones only and misses some. Of about 76,000 clones listed, about 93% are singletons. V gave up 3 bases and J gave up 4 bases, with 26 bases separating them. Germline CDR1 SEHNR, CDR2 FQNEAQ (reference sequence). The CDR3 runs to 19 residues. Sequencing used peripheral blood, obtained at surgery. The chain has TRBV7-9 and TRBJ2-3; D is tentatively TRBD1 or TRBD2 (5 bases each). The clonotype originates from a boy under two years old with tuberous sclerosis and intractable seizures. The CDR3 DNA is TGTGCCAGCAGCTTCTCCGGCATGGCACAAGGAGAGGGGTCAGATACGCAGTATTTT. Its translation is CASSFSGMAQGEGSDTQYF.